These 8 T cell receptor beta chains were sequenced from one sample in a study of T-cell memory formation after mild COVID-19. In TCRdb, the 5' RACE reads were re-called with MiXCR into one record per CDR3 protein. The table records just over 200,000 distinct CDR3 sequences, approximately 10% of them present only once. Sequencing was carried out using PBMCs or a T cell subset sorted from them (not recorded which). These receptors came from a young man who had mild COVID-19 (a few samples of this study predate the infection). Cell type and time point are not known.

The genes are TRBV19 and TRBJ1-2; D perhaps matches TRBD1 (5 bases). This CDR3 has 16 amino acids. V lost 7 bases, J lost 6 bases, and 24 bases lay in between. Germline lookup yields CDR1 LNHDA and CDR2 SQIVND (reference sequence). The chain's CDR3 is CASTSRGGTAGNGYTF. In DNA, the CDR3 is TGTGCCAGTACCTCCCGGGGGGGGACGGCGGGGAATGGCTACACCTTC.

This clonotype was counted between two and nine times. The chain has TRBV18 and TRBJ2-7; possibly TRBD1 for D (5 bases). Germline V gene data show CDR1 as KGHSH and CDR2 as LQKENI. This CDR3 has 14 amino acids. V was trimmed by 1 base and J by 6 bases, leaving 13 bases between them. The CDR3 loop is CASSPRSGIGEQYV. DNA of the CDR3: TGTGCCAGCTCACCACGATCAGGGATCGGCGAGCAGTACGTC.

This clonotype was found many times. The CDR3 coding sequence is TGCGCCAGCAGCCAAGAAGGACAGGGAGACACTGAAGCTTTCTTT. It translates to CASSQEGQGDTEAFF. The V and J genes are TRBV4-3 and TRBJ1-1, with 8 bases aligning to TRBD1. The trim removed 0 bases at V and 3 bases at J, leaving 3 bases unmatched. The CDR3 loop spans 15 amino acids. Germline V gene sequence: CDR1 LGHNA, CDR2 YSLEER.

This clonotype was seen a few times. This chain uses TRBV20-1 with TRBJ1-4; possible D gene TRBD1, 6 bases. Deletions cut 0 bases from V and 5 bases from J, with 13 bases between. Per the germline V gene, CDR1 is DFQATT and CDR2 is SNEGSKA (reference sequence). This CDR3 contains 15 residues. In nucleotides, the CDR3 is TGCAGTGCTAGAGATTCAGGGGCGGCAAATGAAAAACTGTTTTTT. Protein product: CSARDSGAANEKLFF.

This clonotype was recorded a few times. The chain is built from TRBV7-9 and TRBJ2-1; D not resolved. Trimming stripped 5 bases from V and 9 bases from J, with 14 bases between. The CDR3 contains 13 residues. Per germline, CDR1 SEHNR and CDR2 FQNEAQ (reference sequence). CDR3 in DNA: TGTGCCAGCAGCGTCCATTCCGCCCGTGAGCAGTTCTTC. Its protein product is CASSVHSAREQFF. The full variable domain, with the rest looked up from reference TRBV7-9 and TRBJ2-1, is DTGVSQNPRHKITKRGQNVTFRCDPISEHNRLYWYRQTLGQGPEFLTYFQNEAQLEKSRLLSDRFSAERPKGSFSTLEIQRTEQGDSAMYLCASSVHSAREQFFGPGTRLTVL.

This clonotype has only a few counts. The chain carries TRBV7-3 and TRBJ1-4; tentative D call: TRBD1 (6 bases). Germline V gene data show CDR1 as SGHTA and CDR2 as FQGTGA. There are 15 residues in the CDR3. The V gene lost 2 bases and the J gene lost 7 bases, with 14 bases spanning the gap. The CDR3 loop is CASSLFIQGGEKLFF. The CDR3, as DNA: TGTGCCAGCAGCTTATTTATACAGGGTGGTGAAAAACTGTTTTTT.

This clonotype was seen at least ten times. Here the CDR3 DNA reads TGTGCCACCAGCAGAGTACGGGGAATGGGCTCACCCCTCCACTTT. As protein: CATSRVRGMGSPLHF. V gene TRBV15 combines with J gene TRBJ1-6; D remains unclear. Deletions cut 1 base from V and 10 bases from J, with 14 bases between. In germline, CDR1 is LNHNV, CDR2 YYDKDF (reference sequence). The CDR3 sequence is 15 residues long.

DNA for the CDR3: TGTGCCAGCAGCGTAGCTGTACAGGGGGAAGCTTTCTTT. Translating gives CASSVAVQGEAFF. This chain uses TRBV9 with TRBJ1-1; TRBD1 matches 7 bases. Per germline, CDR1 SGDLS and CDR2 YYNGEE. V trimming: 0 bases; J trimming: 8 bases; junction bases outside the gene matches: 4. The CDR3 is 13 residues long.